These 25 T cell receptor beta chains originate from one sample sequenced in a study of Ad26.COV2.S vaccination and SARS-CoV-2 variants. The treatment denotes: about 20 received Ad26.COV2.S at low or high dose, single or two shots; roughly five received placebo; per-sample allocation not given. Day 63 after the first injection of vaccine or placebo was the sampling time. Some clones are missing from TCRdb's copy, which holds only in-frame ones; the method was immunoSEQ multiplex PCR. This repertoire shows 440,000 or so clones, around 89% found once; its top ten account for more than 1.5%. The specimen was peripheral blood, collected in a trial of Ad26.COV2.S vaccine versus placebo. The receptors were sampled from a person aged 18-60 years who received the Ad26.COV2.S COVID-19 vaccine or a placebo.

The genes are TRBV7-9 and TRBJ1-6; D is undetermined. Trimming shortened V by 4 bases and J by 10 bases, and 17 bases separated the two germline ends. This CDR3 is built from 15 residues. Germline V gene data show CDR1 as SEHNR and CDR2 as FQNEAQ (reference sequence). The CDR3: CASSSEGPGRSPLHF. CDR3 nucleotide sequence: TGTGCCAGCAGCTCAGAAGGGCCCGGACGGTCACCCCTCCACTTT.

The CDR3 DNA reads TGTGCCAGCAGTTACCGGACAGGGGATAGGCCCCAGCATTTT. Amino acids: CASSYRTGDRPQHF. The chain joins TRBV6-5 to TRBJ1-5, with 9 bases lining up with TRBD1. This CDR3 contains 14 residues. Germline values: CDR1 MNHEY, CDR2 SVGAGI. Trimming at V came to 2 bases and at J to 9 bases, leaving 5 bases not matched to a gene.

This chain joins TRBV28 and TRBJ1-2; D ambiguous. Germline-derived CDR1 and CDR2 are MDHEN and SYDVKM. The length of the CDR3 is 13 residues. V lost 3 bases and J lost 3, with 8 bases in between. The CDR3 is CASSFGLDYGYTF. The DNA of the CDR3 is TGTGCCAGCAGTTTTGGGTTGGACTATGGCTACACCTTC.

The chain joins TRBV5-4 to TRBJ2-2, with D possibly TRBD1 on 5 matching bases. Trimming took 0 bases from V and 3 from J, leaving 12 bases between them. CDR3 length: 16 amino acids. Looked up from germline, CDR1 is SGHNT and CDR2 is YYREEE (reference sequence). The CDR3 loop reads CASSLARWGDTGELFF. In DNA, the CDR3 is TGTGCCAGCAGCTTGGCGAGGTGGGGCGACACCGGGGAGCTGTTTTTT.

This chain links TRBV9 with TRBJ2-1; D call uncertain. The V gene's germline CDR1 is SGDLS and CDR2 YYNGEE. Trimming removed 4 bases from V and 4 bases from J, with 12 bases in between. The CDR3 covers 14 residues. CDR3 bases: TGTGCCAGCAGCCCTCGACTTACTTACAATGAGCAGTTCTTC. Translated: CASSPRLTYNEQFF.

The V call is TRBV27, the J call TRBJ2-1; tentatively, D is TRBD2 (5 bases). The CDR3 covers 12 residues. The V gene lost 3 bases and the J gene lost 7 bases, with 7 bases spanning the gap. CDR1 and CDR2 from the germline V gene are MNHEY and SMNVEV (reference sequence). The CDR3 spells CASSFEGNEQFF. DNA of the CDR3: TGTGCCAGCAGTTTCGAGGGAAATGAGCAGTTCTTC.

This clone was recorded once. This chain connects TRBV13 to TRBJ2-7, with D unclear. Trimming took 6 bases from V and 4 from J, leaving 10 bases between them. This CDR3 spans 12 amino acids. In germline, CDR1 is PRHDT, CDR2 FYEKMQ (reference sequence). In DNA, the CDR3 is TGTGCCAGCAGTCCTCGTCCGTACGAGCAGTACTTC. Its protein is CASSPRPYEQYF.

This clone was observed a single time. The rearrangement uses TRBV4-1 and TRBJ2-2; 8 positions agree with TRBD2. Germline CDR1 MGHRA, CDR2 YSYEKL. This CDR3 comprises 14 residues. V shed 4 bases, J shed 6 bases, and the junction held 4 bases outside the gene matches. The DNA of the CDR3 is TGCGCCAGCAGCCTTTTCGGGAGGGCCGGGGAGCTGTTTTTT. It is translated as CASSLFGRAGELFF.

This chain connects TRBV6-6 to TRBJ1-1, with TRBD1 matching over 9 bases. Germline CDR1 reads MNHNY; CDR2 reads SVGAGI (reference sequence). The CDR3 sequence is 18 residues long. V lost 5 bases and J lost 0; bases outside the gene matches: 13. CDR3 sequence (DNA): TGTGCCAGCAGTCCGACCCGGACAGGGGTAATTTTGAACACTGAAGCTTTCTTT. Its protein is CASSPTRTGVILNTEAFF.

V and J are TRBV2 and TRBJ2-3; the D gene is possibly TRBD2 (6 bases). The germline V gene encodes CDR1 SNHLY and CDR2 FYNNEI. This CDR3 region has 16 residues. Trimming cost V 4 bases and J 1 base, with 15 bases left between them. CDR3 in amino acids: CASSVRRGAGTDTQYF. CDR3 nucleotides: TGTGCCAGCAGTGTTAGGCGGGGAGCCGGCACAGATACGCAGTATTTT.

This clone appeared a few times. The chain uses TRBV20-1 and TRBJ2-7; TRBD2 matches at 11 bases. Germline assignment: CDR1 DFQATT and CDR2 SNEGSKA (reference sequence). J was trimmed by 6 bases and V by 6 bases; bases with no gene match: 10. The CDR3 has 14 amino acids. CDR3 bases: TGCAGTGCGAGTCTAGCGGGAGGACGCTCCGAGCAGTACTTC. Its protein is CSASLAGGRSEQYF.

The chain has TRBV29-1 and TRBJ2-6, with D uncertain. The CDR3 is made up of 14 amino acids. CDR1 is SQVTM, CDR2 ANQGSEA, per germline. Trimming cost V 3 bases and J 1 base, with 7 bases left between them. In DNA form, the CDR3 reads TGCAGCGTTGATGAGAGATCTGGGGCCAACGTCCTGACTTTC. Residues: CSVDERSGANVLTF. The entire variable domain, with the rest obtained from reference TRBV29-1 and TRBJ2-6, is as follows: SAVISQKPSRDICQRGTSLTIQCQVDSQVTMMFWYRQQPGQSLTLIATANQGSEATYESGFVIDKFPISRPNLTFSTLTVSNMSPEDSSIYLCSVDERSGANVLTFGAGSRLTVL.

This chain connects TRBV27 to TRBJ2-5, with D possibly called TRBD1 or TRBD2 (5 bases each). The CDR3 sequence is 15 residues long. Looked up from germline, CDR1 is MNHEY and CDR2 is SMNVEV (reference sequence). V shed 3 bases and J shed 2 bases, with 13 bases lying between them. Written as DNA, the CDR3 is TGTGCCAGCAGTTTGGGGCTGGCGGGTCAAGAGACCCAGTACTTC. Translated: CASSLGLAGQETQYF.

This clone was found a few times. The chain recombines TRBV19 with TRBJ2-7; 7 bases fit TRBD1. The CDR3 covers 12 residues. Germline V gives CDR1 LNHDA, CDR2 SQIVND (reference sequence). Trimming at V came to 9 bases and at J to 4 bases, leaving 6 bases not matched to a gene. The chain's CDR3 is CASRDRTYEQYF. In DNA form, the CDR3 reads TGTGCCAGCCGGGACAGAACTTACGAGCAGTACTTC.

The V gene is TRBV19, the J gene TRBJ2-5; D is unresolved. This CDR3 comprises 13 residues. Germline V CDR1 and CDR2: LNHDA, SQIVND (reference sequence). Trimming stripped 3 bases from V and 2 bases from J, with 7 bases between. The CDR3 loop is CASSIVLQETQYF. In DNA, the CDR3 is TGTGCCAGTAGTATCGTCTTACAAGAGACCCAGTACTTC.

This clone was recorded once. This sequence joins TRBV24-1 and TRBJ2-1, with D tentatively TRBD1 (7 bases). The CDR3 contains 16 residues. V was clipped by 3 bases and J by 7 bases, with 18 bases between them. Germline V gene data show CDR1 as KGHDR and CDR2 as SFDVKD. The CDR3 loop reads CATSDEGGAGTNEQFF. In DNA, the CDR3 is TGTGCCACCAGTGATGAAGGGGGCGCGGGGACAAATGAGCAGTTCTTC.

The V gene is TRBV15, the J gene TRBJ2-6; TRBD1 is a possible D gene (6 bases). Germline assignment: CDR1 LNHNV and CDR2 YYDKDF (reference sequence). The CDR3 extends over 15 amino acids. V gave up 4 bases and J gave up 2 bases, with 9 bases separating them. The CDR3 is CATSNYRAGANVLTF. CDR3 DNA sequence: TGTGCCACCAGCAACTACAGGGCTGGGGCCAACGTCCTGACTTTC.

This rearrangement joins TRBV25-1 to TRBJ1-1; D remains ambiguous. Germline-derived CDR1 and CDR2 are MGHDK and SYGVNS. The CDR3 runs to 16 residues. The V end was cut by 4 bases, the J end by 5 bases, with 20 bases between. The chain's CDR3 is CASSALFSDSVTEAFF. The CDR3 DNA is TGTGCCAGCAGTGCCCTTTTTTCCGATTCGGTGACTGAAGCTTTCTTT.

This clone was picked up one time. This chain joins TRBV19 and TRBJ1-1; D is possibly TRBD1 (5 bases). The CDR3 totals 17 residues. V lost 6 bases and J lost 1, with 21 bases in between. Germline V gives CDR1 LNHDA, CDR2 SQIVND (reference sequence). In nucleotides, the CDR3 is TGTGCCAGTAGAACACGGGGGAGCGCATTCCAGAACACTGAAGCTTTCTTT. Protein sequence: CASRTRGSAFQNTEAFF.

The chain is built from TRBV9 and TRBJ1-5; tentatively, D is TRBD1 (5 bases). Between the trimmed V and J ends, which lost 0 bases and 0 bases, there was a span of 13 bases. CDR1 and CDR2 from the germline V gene are SGDLS and YYNGEE. There are 17 residues in the CDR3. The CDR3 bases are TGTGCCAGCAGCGTAGCTACTCTGGACACTAGCAATCAGCCCCAGCATTTT. Amino acids: CASSVATLDTSNQPQHF.

The chain carries TRBV7-2 and TRBJ1-1; possibly TRBD1 for D (5 bases). The CDR3 runs 14 residues. Germline CDR1 reads SGHTA; CDR2 reads FQGNSA. The germline V and J ends were trimmed by 2 bases and 4 bases, with 11 bases remaining between them. The CDR3 nucleotides are TGTGCCAGCAGCTTAATGGACATGAGCACTGAAGCTTTCTTT. It codes for CASSLMDMSTEAFF. Together with reference TRBV7-2 and TRBJ1-1, the CDR3 gives the full variable domain: GAGVSQSPSNKVTEKGKDVELRCDPISGHTALYWYRQSLGQGLEFLIYFQGNSAPDKSGLPSDRFSAERTGGSVSTLTIQRTQQEDSAVYLCASSLMDMSTEAFFGQGTRLTVV.

The chain links TRBV5-5 to TRBJ1-6, with 7 bases identical to TRBD1. V dropped 0 bases and J dropped 1; count of bases not matched to a gene: 7. The CDR3 runs to 18 residues. Germline assignment: CDR1 SGHKS and CDR2 YYEKEE (reference sequence). The CDR3 bases are TGTGCCAGCAGCTTGGGAAGCAGGGGGAGGTCCTATAATTCACCCCTCCACTTT. Its protein is CASSLGSRGRSYNSPLHF.

This clone was observed a single time. This chain uses TRBV19 with TRBJ1-5; TRBD1 matches at 7 bases. Germline CDR1 LNHDA, CDR2 SQIVND (reference sequence). Losses at the gene ends were 4 bases for V and 4 bases for J; bases not matched to a gene: 16. The CDR3 is 18 residues long. CDR3 in DNA: TGTGCCAGTAGTACGCGGGACAGTCTGTACCCTGTGAATCAGCCCCAGCATTTT. It yields the protein CASSTRDSLYPVNQPQHF.

This chain joins TRBV7-9 and TRBJ2-1, with D perhaps TRBD1 (6 bases). The CDR3 is 17 residues long. The germline V and J ends were trimmed by 4 bases and 0 bases, with 16 bases remaining between them. The germline CDR1 and CDR2 sequences are SEHNR and FQNEAQ (reference sequence). Here the CDR3 reads CASSSPLRGSSYNEQFF. The CDR3, as DNA: TGTGCCAGCAGCTCCCCCTTAAGGGGGAGCTCCTACAATGAGCAGTTCTTC. The full variable domain, completed using reference TRBV7-9 and TRBJ2-1, is DTGVSQNPRHKITKRGQNVTFRCDPISEHNRLYWYRQTLGQGPEFLTYFQNEAQLEKSRLLSDRFSAERPKGSFSTLEIQRTEQGDSAMYLCASSSPLRGSSYNEQFFGPGTRLTVL.

The DNA of the CDR3 is TGTGCCAGCAGAAAGAGCGGGGCGACTTACAATGAGCAGTTCTTC. Translated, it gives CASRKSGATYNEQFF. V is TRBV14 and J is TRBJ2-1; 7 positions match TRBD2. The V gene's germline CDR1 is SGHDN and CDR2 FVKESK. The CDR3 covers 15 residues. J gave up 4 bases and V 6 bases, and 9 bases lay outside the gene matches.